This T cell receptor beta chain was found in a study of cytomegalovirus exposure and HLA in healthy donors (dated by TCRdb to 2016 to 2017). For the study in its entirety: In an earlier analysis of some 550 of the donors, roughly 300 Gb of sequence data and 117 million unique TCR beta sequences from 150 million to 200 million T cells were reported. To predict cytomegalovirus infection status, the study combined high-throughput TCR immunosequencing, statistical association of individual TCRs with disease status, and machine learning. On average, about 200,000 unique TCR beta nucleotide sequences were sequenced per donor among 398 genotyped donors of the cohort, with 15% to 20% of those sequences being non-productive. Of the 350 to 450 genotyped donors, approximately 80% were placed in the genetic ancestry cluster associated with self-reported Caucasian donors. Genome-wide SNP genotypes for about 65% of the roughly 670 donors were used in a later genetic analysis, which treated that subset as a discovery cohort. To study patterns of TCR occurrence, a later analysis re-analyzed previously published TCR beta repertoires from around 660 donors and added high-resolution HLA genotyping. Roughly 300 gigabases of sequencing data and around 90 million unique TCR sequences made up an early release that covered 500 to 700 HLA-typed donors. The later analysis used no new phenotypic data to find candidate immune exposures, relying instead on TCR beta sequences and their occurrence across donors. HLA typing included class I and class II loci at four-digit resolution. Donor age, sex, ethnicity and CMV serostatus were compiled together with the repertoire data. Along with the roughly 670-subject first cohort, a separate validation cohort of over a hundred different subjects was used. In an earlier analysis of 587 of the donors, high-throughput TCR beta sequencing was used to judge whether each TCR beta V gene segment behaved as functional or pseudogenic. The study aimed to test whether cataloging public T cell receptors could reveal signatures of past pathogen exposure. Because of strong linkage in the cohort, four to six DR-DQ haplotypes were treated as single units for association and clustering. Every repertoire in the discovery cohort had been generated on one and the same sequencing platform. Typing coverage varied by locus: roughly 620-640 donors for A, B, C, DRB1 and DQB1; approximately 520 for DQA1; over 600 for DPA1; under 490 for DPB1. Using immunosequencing, the study profiled T cell repertoires from 550 to 750 subjects and related those repertoires to cytomegalovirus serostatus. On the study overall, not on this receptor specifically: Linkage disequilibrium might explain the correlated functional status among segregating V segments, but an unknown experimental factor could not be ruled out. Only TCR beta chains were sequenced in this cohort, and the absence of alpha or paired-chain data limited detectable features. In vitro tests confirmed that three of the cytomegalovirus-associated TCR beta chains recognize cytomegalovirus antigens. A further reported finding was that TCR beta sequences accurately predicted the HLA-A and HLA-B alleles for most subjects in the first cohort. In an earlier analysis of around 600 of the donors, most TCR beta V segments were observed in productive rearrangements about 90% or about 30% of the time, broadly matching IMGT annotations. Most TCR sequences were observed very rarely across donors, whereas some public TCRs were present in many individuals. A later analysis reported that several top co-occurrence clusters appeared linked to parvovirus B19, influenza, CMV and Epstein-Barr virus. Strong co-occurrence of HLA alleles, especially DR and DQ, made assigning TCR associations to individual alleles difficult. Because counts were too low, about 18 rarely observed V segments, including chromosome 9 orphons, were excluded from the earlier analysis of fewer than 650 of the donors. Presence/absence analyses assumed roughly uniform sequencing depth across donors, an assumption that may not hold. In a later analysis, TCR association rates were found to vary across HLA loci, with the most associated TCRs seen for DRB1 alleles and the fewest for HLA-C alleles. In a later analysis, HLA-associated TCR beta chains showed more clonal expansion and lower generation probabilities than non-associated chains that were equally common. Specific HLA alleles were associated with around 18,000 TCR beta sequences at a false discovery rate of 0.05 in a later analysis. According to a later analysis, most CMV-associated TCR beta chains appeared to be HLA-restricted, and the HLA associations seemed to be driven largely by CMV exposure. A group of highly shared sequence variants was considered likely to be a technical artifact of the sequencing pipeline. A total of about 180 TCR beta chains were listed by the study as associated with cytomegalovirus. Because some donors lacked HLA typing at each locus, the association tests relied only on the typed subset. V-gene and J-gene trimming of TCR beta chains was associated with a missense DCLRE1C variant in a later genetic analysis, and the association was replicated in an independent cohort. The classifier was reported to diagnose cytomegalovirus status with high specificity and sensitivity in both the original cohort and the validation cohort. The authors suggested that the approach could potentially be generalized to other disease states and immunological phenotypes. In a later genetic analysis, fewer N-insertions in productive TCRs were reported among donors in an Asian-associated ancestry cluster than the roughly 640-donor mean. Because the 87-base-pair reads could not distinguish some IMGT-functional V segments, including TRBV6-2 and TRBV6-3, those segments were excluded. CMV serostatus was the only immune exposure information available for the cohort.

Spanning cysteine to phenylalanine, the CDR3 consists of 14 amino acids. Only the CDR3 portion is preserved as DNA: 42 bases, with reading frame beginning at the first base. CDR1 and CDR2 were assigned from the germline V gene (reference sequence) as GTSNPN and SVGIG. V drops 5 bases and J drops 0 bases, leaving 14 bases in between. The receptor library was made with the immunoSEQ multiplex PCR assay. For the multiplex PCR, a mixture combining 60 forward primers for TCR Vbeta segments and 13 reverse primers for TCR Jbeta segments was used. The CDR3 region of rearranged TCR beta genes was amplified from genomic DNA with a multiplex PCR assay. The amplified TCR beta libraries were sequenced on the Illumina HiSeq System as 87-base-pair reads. The paper's processing steps were these. A later analysis counted some 80 million unique TCR beta chains across the 640 or so repertoires, and around 9.9 million of these chains were shared by at least two donors. A nearest-neighbor algorithm error-corrected the raw reads and collapsed the reads into unique sequences, merging closely related sequences to remove PCR and sequencing errors. CDR3 sequences were aligned to IMGT reference sequences to assign V, D and J gene segments. For a sequence to be retained, a match of at least six nucleotides was required to both a V gene segment and a J gene segment. Rearrangements were called productive when the CDR3 lacked stop codons and stayed in frame with V and J; all others were non-productive. CDR3 was defined according to IMGT convention as the region running from the second conserved V-encoded cysteine to the conserved J-encoded phenylalanine. In an earlier analysis of roughly 610 of the donors, sequences lacking an unambiguous match to a single V gene segment were excluded. In an earlier analysis of several hundred of the donors, a V segment was called functional when productive rearrangements were above 56.7%, and segregating when the standard deviation between donors exceeded 5%. A statistical classification framework was built to diagnose cytomegalovirus status from the catalog of TCR beta chain sequences. A later analysis assigned V and J genes by comparing TCR nucleotide sequences with IMGT/GENE-DB human TR gene sequences. In a later analysis, CDR3 sequences and most-parsimonious VDJ recombination scenarios were assigned using the TCRdist pipeline. A later analysis defined each TCR beta chain by its CDR3 amino acid sequence plus V-gene family, and excluded reads lacking a unique V-gene family. A later analysis removed 592 highly shared, low-generation-probability nucleotide sequences to deal with suspected cross-contamination and a sequencing artifact. In a later analysis, a clonal expansion index for each public chain was calculated from normalized within-repertoire ranks of inferred template counts. In a later analysis, generation probabilities were computed with a VDJ recombination model fitted to out-of-frame rearrangements, and the resulting probabilities were checked against IGoR. Hypergeometric tests were used in a later analysis to score TCR-TCR, TCR-HLA and TCR-CMV co-occurrence, with a repertoire-size bias correction applied to the TCR pairs. To estimate false discovery rates, a later analysis permuted the HLA or CMV assignments 20 times. In a later analysis, co-occurring TCRs were grouped using DBSCAN, and TCRdist sequence similarity was added for clustering within HLA-allele-positive subsets. Repertoires with fewer than 30,000 or more than 120,000 public chains, plus five repertoires with anomalous nucleotide sharing, were excluded from co-occurrence clustering. The table comes from immuneACCESS by way of TCRdb, which keeps in-frame sequences with V and J called. Part of the clones is missing from these tables; in studies checked, under half for an unresolved V gene and the rest for unknown reasons. For V, J and clone size, that table is used; D and trimming come from the DNA. This sample gives some 150,000 clones in total; about 61% of them show up just once. The ten largest clones represent around 2.5% of the sample.

The cohort consisted of fewer than 700 healthy bone marrow donors. At the time of sampling, all cohort members were nominally healthy, though unrecorded immune exposures were likely present. The donor tested CMV seronegative, placing the donor among the roughly 400 seronegative members of the cohort. Each donor provided a peripheral blood sample, and peripheral blood mononuclear cells were used for TCR beta sequencing. The Qiagen DNeasy Blood Extraction Kit was used to extract genomic DNA from the blood cell samples. A word on this clone: What antigen it recognizes has not been identified. It has no much larger one-base neighbor in the sample; base qualities were not kept.

Source material: PBMCs. The sequence was collected from a woman aged 40 to 55 in good health and CMV-seronegative. The chain is assembled from TRBV30 and TRBJ2-7, and the D gene may be TRBD2, 5 bases matching. The base sequence is TGTGCCTGGCAGATAACCGGGATCTCCTACGAGCAGTACTTC. It codes for CAWQITGISYEQYF.